This entry is about one T cell receptor (beta chain). Antigen unknown. The data are from a study of monozygotic twins with cystic fibrosis. Whole-study results and caveats: Shared CDR3 numbers were not associated with age, concordance or severity.

Sequencing was performed with immunoSEQ multiplex PCR; in TCRdb, only in-frame clones are kept and a portion is missing. The table includes roughly 15,000 clones, approximately 95% detected once. Germline V gene data show CDR1 as SGHDN and CDR2 as FVKESK. The CDR3 spans 15 residues. Trimming cost V 1 base and J 4 bases, with 8 bases left between them. Specimen: blood. The J gene is TRBJ1-6, the V gene TRBV14; D unclear. This sequence originates from a girl aged 2 to 10 with cystic fibrosis. For the CDR3, the DNA is TGTGCCAGCAGCCAAGCCATTCTGTATAATTCACCCCTCCACTTT. Translating gives CASSQAILYNSPLHF.